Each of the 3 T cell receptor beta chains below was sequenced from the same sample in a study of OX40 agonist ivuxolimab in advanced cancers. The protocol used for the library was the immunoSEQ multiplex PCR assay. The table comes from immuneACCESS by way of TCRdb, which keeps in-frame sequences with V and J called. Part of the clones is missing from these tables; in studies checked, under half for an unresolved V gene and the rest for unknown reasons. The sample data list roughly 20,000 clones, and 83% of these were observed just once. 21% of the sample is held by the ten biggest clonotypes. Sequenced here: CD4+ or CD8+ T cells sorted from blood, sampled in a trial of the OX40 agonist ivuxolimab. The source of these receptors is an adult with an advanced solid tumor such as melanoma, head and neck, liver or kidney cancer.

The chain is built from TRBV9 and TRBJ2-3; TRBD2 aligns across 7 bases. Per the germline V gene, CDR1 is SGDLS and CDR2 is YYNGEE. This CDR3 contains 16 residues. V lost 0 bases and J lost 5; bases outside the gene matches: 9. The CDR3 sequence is CASSVVGGRSIDTQYF. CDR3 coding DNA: TGTGCCAGCAGCGTAGTGGGCGGGAGAAGTATAGATACGCAGTATTTT.

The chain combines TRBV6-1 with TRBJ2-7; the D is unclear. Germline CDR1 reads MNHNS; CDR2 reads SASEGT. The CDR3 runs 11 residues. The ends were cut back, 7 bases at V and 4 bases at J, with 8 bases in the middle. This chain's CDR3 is CASKATYEQYF. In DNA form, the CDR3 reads TGTGCCAGCAAGGCCACATACGAGCAGTACTTC.

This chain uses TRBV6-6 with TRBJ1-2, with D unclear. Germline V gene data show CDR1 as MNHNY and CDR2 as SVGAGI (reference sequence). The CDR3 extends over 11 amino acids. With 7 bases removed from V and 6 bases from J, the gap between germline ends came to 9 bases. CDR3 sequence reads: CASMARDGYTF. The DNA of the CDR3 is TGTGCCAGCATGGCTAGAGATGGCTACACCTTC.